The clone carrying this T cell receptor beta chain was recorded at least ten times. What it recognizes is unknown. The sample belongs to a study of T-cell memory formation after mild COVID-19. Study-level findings and limits: There were some responding clones in pre-infection memory, which suggested that cross-reactive memory had joined. CD4/CD8 balance held among clones contracting day 15 to 85, and later expanders leaned CD4+.

CDR3 length equals 16 residues. V was cut by 0 bases and J by 0 bases, with 13 bases left in between. Germline V gene lookup returns CDR1 SGHRS and CDR2 YFSETQ. After 5'RACE with constant-segment primers, TCR alpha and TCR beta cDNA libraries carrying sample barcodes and UMIs were obtained. TCRdb recomputed calls from the 5' RACE reads with MiXCR, one row per CDR3 protein. The sample includes roughly 100,000 distinct CDR3 sequences, 9.5% to 15% of them seen just once. The chain couples TRBV5-1 to TRBJ2-7; a possible D gene is TRBD2 (5 bases). The source material was PBMCs or a T cell subset sorted from them (not recorded which). The source of this sequence is an adult woman who had mild COVID-19 (a few samples of this study predate the infection). Cell type and time point are not known. The CDR3 DNA sequence: TGCGCCAGCAGCTTGGATCGGGATCTTCCCTCCTACGAGCAGTACTTC. This translates into CASSLDRDLPSYEQYF.